This T cell receptor (beta chain) was documented in a study of OX40 agonist ivuxolimab in advanced cancers. Study information: Eligibility rules accepted prior anti-PD-1, anti-PD-L1 or anti-CTLA-4 therapy, and roughly 42% had some. Study-wide points: At 0.1 to 3.0 mg/kg, clonal expansion of CD4+ and CD8+ blood T cells had occurred by week 6. Some of the nonresponding patients also showed low levels of normalized T-cell clonal expansion.

V lost 5 bases and J lost 0, with 10 bases in between. CDR1 is SGHRS, CDR2 YFSETQ, per germline. This CDR3 is built from 14 residues. In regard to this clone: The antigen is unknown.

This table comes from immunoSEQ multiplex PCR, and its TCRdb copy is limited to in-frame clones, with some not included. Among under 80,000 clones listed, approximately 86% were seen once. J is TRBJ2-3 and V is TRBV5-1; D gene uncertain. Specimen: CD4+ or CD8+ T cells sorted from blood, collected in a trial of the OX40 agonist ivuxolimab. This TCR derives from an adult with an advanced solid tumor such as melanoma, head and neck, liver or kidney cancer. The CDR3 loop reads CASSTDKSTDTQYF. The CDR3 bases are TGCGCCAGCAGTACAGACAAAAGCACAGATACGCAGTATTTT.